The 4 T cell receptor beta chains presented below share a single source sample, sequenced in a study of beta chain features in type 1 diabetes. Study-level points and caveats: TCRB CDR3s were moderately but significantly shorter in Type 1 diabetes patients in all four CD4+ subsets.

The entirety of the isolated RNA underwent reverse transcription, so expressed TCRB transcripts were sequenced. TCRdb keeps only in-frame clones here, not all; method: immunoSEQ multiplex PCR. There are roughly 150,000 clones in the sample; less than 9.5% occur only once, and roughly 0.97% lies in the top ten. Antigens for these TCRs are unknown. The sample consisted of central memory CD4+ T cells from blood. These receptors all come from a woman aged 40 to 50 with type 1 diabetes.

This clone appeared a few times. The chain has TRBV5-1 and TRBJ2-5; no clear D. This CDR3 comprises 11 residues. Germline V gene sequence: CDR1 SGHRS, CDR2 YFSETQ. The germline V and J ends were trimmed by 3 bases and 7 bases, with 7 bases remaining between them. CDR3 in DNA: TGCGCCAGCAGCTACCTTAGGACCCAGTACTTC. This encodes CASSYLRTQYF.

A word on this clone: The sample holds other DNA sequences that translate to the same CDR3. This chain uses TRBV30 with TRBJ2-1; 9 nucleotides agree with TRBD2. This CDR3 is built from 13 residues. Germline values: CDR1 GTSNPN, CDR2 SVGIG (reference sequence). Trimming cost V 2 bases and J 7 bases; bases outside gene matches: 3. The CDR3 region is CAWSPLAGNEQFF. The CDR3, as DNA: TGTGCCTGGAGTCCCCTAGCGGGAAATGAGCAGTTCTTC.

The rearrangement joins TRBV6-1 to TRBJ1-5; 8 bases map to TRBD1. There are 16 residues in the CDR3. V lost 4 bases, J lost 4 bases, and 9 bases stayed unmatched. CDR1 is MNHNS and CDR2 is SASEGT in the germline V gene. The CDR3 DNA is TGTGCCAGCAGTGGCGGGGGTACAGGGGGAAATCAGCCCCAGCATTTT. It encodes CASSGGGTGGNQPQHF.

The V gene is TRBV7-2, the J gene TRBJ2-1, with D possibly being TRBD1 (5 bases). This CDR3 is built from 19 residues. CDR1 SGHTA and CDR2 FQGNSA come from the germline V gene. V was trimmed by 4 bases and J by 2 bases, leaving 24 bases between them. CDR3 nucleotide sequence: TGTGCCAGCAGCTCTCCGGACACTGCCGCCGTCGCGCCCTACAATGAGCAGTTCTTC. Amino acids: CASSSPDTAAVAPYNEQFF.